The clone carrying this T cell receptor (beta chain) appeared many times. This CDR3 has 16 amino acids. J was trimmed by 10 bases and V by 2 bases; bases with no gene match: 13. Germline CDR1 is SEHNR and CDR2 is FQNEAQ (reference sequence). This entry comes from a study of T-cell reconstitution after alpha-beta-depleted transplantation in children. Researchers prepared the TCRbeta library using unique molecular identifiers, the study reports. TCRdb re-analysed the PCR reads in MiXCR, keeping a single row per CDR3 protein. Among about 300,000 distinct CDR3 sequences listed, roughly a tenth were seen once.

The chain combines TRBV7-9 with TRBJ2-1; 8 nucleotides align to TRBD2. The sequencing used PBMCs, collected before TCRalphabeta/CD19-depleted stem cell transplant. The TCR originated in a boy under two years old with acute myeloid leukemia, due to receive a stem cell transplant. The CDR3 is CASSLPSGRSSREQFF. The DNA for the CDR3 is TGTGCCAGCAGCTTACCAAGCGGGAGATCGTCCCGGGAGCAGTTCTTC.